This TCR beta chain was retrieved from a study of CD8 T cells in ankylosing spondylitis. Study-wide results and caveats: A motif of several highly homologous TCR beta variants was seen as apparently characteristic of ankylosing spondylitis blood.

This clonotype was counted between two and nine times. Its matching antigen is unknown. One entry per CDR3 protein, called by TCRdb with MiXCR from the 5' RACE reads. Seen here are about 800,000 distinct CDR3 sequences, 10% to 15% observed once, and the top ten hold 0.51%. This CDR3 comprises 15 residues. Germline CDR1 and CDR2: KGHSY and FQNENV. With 4 bases clipped from V and 6 bases from J, the junction kept 9 bases outside the gene matches. The sequencing input was blood, either unsorted or a sorted T cell fraction (not recorded which). The V gene is TRBV16, the J gene TRBJ2-7, with TRBD1 identical over 10 bases. This TCR derives from a male donor with ankylosing spondylitis. CDR3 bases: TGTGCCAGCAGCCGGGCCGGGACAGGGGATAGCGAGCAGTACTTC. Translation: CASSRAGTGDSEQYF.